Shown below are 9 T cell receptor beta chains from a single sample sequenced in a study of OX40 agonist ivuxolimab in advanced cancers. TCRdb's table, derived via immunoSEQ multiplex PCR, lists solely in-frame clones and lacks some. The sample has 70,000 to 95,000 clones; approximately 80% are singletons. The material sequenced was CD4+ or CD8+ T cells sorted from blood, taken in a trial of the OX40 agonist ivuxolimab. These receptor sequences come from an adult with an advanced solid tumor such as melanoma, head and neck, liver or kidney cancer.

The rearrangement uses TRBV6-5 and TRBJ1-6, with D hard to call. In germline, CDR1 is MNHEY, CDR2 SVGAGI. The CDR3 extends over 14 amino acids. Deletions cut 4 bases from V and 13 bases from J, with 17 bases between. The chain's CDR3 is CASSSLVAKIPLHF. For the CDR3, the DNA is TGTGCCAGCAGTTCCCTCGTTGCAAAAATCCCCCTCCACTTT.

The chain links TRBV15 to TRBJ2-6, with TRBD2 as a possible D gene (6 bases). Trimming removed 1 base from V and 2 bases from J, with 21 bases in between. The CDR3 consists of 20 residues. CDR1 LNHNV and CDR2 YYDKDF come from the germline V gene (reference sequence). CDR3 amino acids: CATSRVGQGAGLPGANVLTF. For the CDR3, the DNA is TGTGCCACCAGCAGAGTAGGGCAGGGAGCGGGTCTCCCTGGGGCCAACGTCCTGACTTTC.

The V call is TRBV11-3, the J call TRBJ2-2; TRBD2 matches 14 bases. This CDR3 spans 17 amino acids. Germline V lookup: CDR1 SGHNT, CDR2 YENEEA. Trimming at V came to 2 bases and at J to 6 bases, leaving 5 bases not matched to a gene. The CDR3 DNA is TGTGCCAGCAGCTTAAGTGGACTAGCGGGGGGTCCCGGGGAGCTGTTTTTT. Its protein product is CASSLSGLAGGPGELFF.

A single count supports this clone. V usage is TRBV10-3 and J usage is TRBJ1-1; D is unresolved. Germline V gene data show CDR1 as ENHRY and CDR2 as SYGVKD. V was clipped by 0 bases and J by 1 base, with 9 bases between them. The length of the CDR3 is 15 residues. CDR3 DNA sequence: TGTGCCATCAGTGAGTCTGCAGGACGGAACACTGAAGCTTTCTTT. Its translation: CAISESAGRNTEAFF.

The chain uses TRBV2 and TRBJ2-7; 9 bases fit TRBD1. J lost 1 base, V lost 4 bases, and 8 bases had no gene match. The CDR3 is made up of 16 amino acids. Looked up from germline, CDR1 is SNHLY and CDR2 is FYNNEI. This CDR3 is CASSGAWTGDSYEQYF. CDR3 DNA: TGTGCCAGCAGTGGAGCTTGGACAGGGGATTCCTACGAGCAGTACTTC.

As concerns this clone: The same CDR3 can be traced to other DNA sequences in this sample. J is TRBJ1-2 and V is TRBV15; the D gene is possibly TRBD1 (6 bases). V dropped 0 bases and J dropped 7 bases, with 15 bases sitting between them. The CDR3 is made up of 15 amino acids. Germline CDR1 and CDR2: LNHNV and YYDKDF (reference sequence). The CDR3 loop is CATSREGGPRGGYTF. The CDR3 DNA is TGTGCCACCAGCAGAGAAGGGGGACCACGGGGTGGCTACACCTTC.

The chain carries TRBV11-3 and TRBJ2-2; the D call may be TRBD1 or TRBD2 (5 bases each). This CDR3 comprises 15 residues. V lost 5 bases to trimming and J lost 2 bases, with 12 bases between them. Germline CDR1 and CDR2: SGHNT and YENEEA. CDR3 DNA sequence: TGTGCCAGCAGCCTCGGGGCCCCAAACACCGGGGAGCTGTTTTTT. Protein sequence: CASSLGAPNTGELFF. The full variable domain, rest sourced from reference TRBV11-3 and TRBJ2-2, is EAGVVQSPRYKIIEKKQPVAFWCNPISGHNTLYWYLQNLGQGPELLIRYENEEAVDDSQLPKDRFSAERLKGVDSTLKIQPAELGDSAVYLCASSLGAPNTGELFFGEGSRLTVL.

This clone was observed a few times. The chain couples TRBV7-9 to TRBJ1-2; a possible D gene is TRBD1 (6 bases). V was trimmed by 1 base and J by 4 bases, leaving 13 bases between them. CDR3 length: 15 amino acids. Germline lookup yields CDR1 SEHNR and CDR2 FQNEAQ (reference sequence). The CDR3 DNA is TGTGCCAGCAGCTTAGACAGGGCGCTAACCTATGGCTACACCTTC. Residues: CASSLDRALTYGYTF. The complete variable domain, with remaining parts taken from reference TRBV7-9 and TRBJ1-2, reads DTGVSQNPRHKITKRGQNVTFRCDPISEHNRLYWYRQTLGQGPEFLTYFQNEAQLEKSRLLSDRFSAERPKGSFSTLEIQRTEQGDSAMYLCASSLDRALTYGYTFGSGTRLTVV.

J is TRBJ2-5 and V is TRBV19; D may be TRBD1 (7 bases). The V end was cut by 7 bases, the J end by 9 bases, with 18 bases between. The CDR3 covers 13 residues. Germline V lookup: CDR1 LNHDA, CDR2 SQIVND (reference sequence). For the CDR3, the DNA is TGTGCCAGTATGGGCAGGGGGGAAGGGGCCCAGTACTTC. It encodes CASMGRGEGAQYF.